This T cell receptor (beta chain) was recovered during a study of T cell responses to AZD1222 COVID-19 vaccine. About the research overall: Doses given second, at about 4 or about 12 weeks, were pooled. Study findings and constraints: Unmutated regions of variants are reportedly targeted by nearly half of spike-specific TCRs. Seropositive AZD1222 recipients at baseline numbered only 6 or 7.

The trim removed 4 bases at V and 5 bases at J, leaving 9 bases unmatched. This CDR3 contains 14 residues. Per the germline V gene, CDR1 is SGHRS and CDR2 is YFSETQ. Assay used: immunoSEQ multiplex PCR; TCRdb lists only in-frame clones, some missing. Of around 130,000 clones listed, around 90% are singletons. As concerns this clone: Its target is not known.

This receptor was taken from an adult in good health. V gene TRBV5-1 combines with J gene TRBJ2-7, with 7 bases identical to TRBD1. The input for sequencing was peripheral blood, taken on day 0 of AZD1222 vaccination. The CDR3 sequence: CASSKQGLVDEQYF. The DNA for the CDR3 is TGCGCCAGCAGCAAACAGGGGTTAGTGGACGAGCAGTACTTC.